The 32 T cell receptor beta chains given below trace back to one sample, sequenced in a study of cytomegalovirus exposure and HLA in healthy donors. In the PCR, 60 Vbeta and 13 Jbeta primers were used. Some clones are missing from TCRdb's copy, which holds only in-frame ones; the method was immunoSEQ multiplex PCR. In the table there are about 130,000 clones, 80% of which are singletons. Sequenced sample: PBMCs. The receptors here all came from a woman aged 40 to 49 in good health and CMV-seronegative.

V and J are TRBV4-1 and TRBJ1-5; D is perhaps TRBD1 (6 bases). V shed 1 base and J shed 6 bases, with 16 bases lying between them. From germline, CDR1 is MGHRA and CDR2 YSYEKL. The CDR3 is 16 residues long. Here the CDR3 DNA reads TGCGCCAGCAGCCAAGTCGGGGGGCTGGTAGGTCAGCCCCAGCATTTT. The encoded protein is CASSQVGGLVGQPQHF.

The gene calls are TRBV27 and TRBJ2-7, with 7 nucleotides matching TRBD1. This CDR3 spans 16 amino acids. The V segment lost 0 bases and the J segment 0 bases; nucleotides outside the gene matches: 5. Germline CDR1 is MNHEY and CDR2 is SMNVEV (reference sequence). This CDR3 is CASSLSIGTASYEQYF. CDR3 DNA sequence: TGTGCCAGCAGTTTATCGATAGGGACAGCCTCCTACGAGCAGTACTTC.

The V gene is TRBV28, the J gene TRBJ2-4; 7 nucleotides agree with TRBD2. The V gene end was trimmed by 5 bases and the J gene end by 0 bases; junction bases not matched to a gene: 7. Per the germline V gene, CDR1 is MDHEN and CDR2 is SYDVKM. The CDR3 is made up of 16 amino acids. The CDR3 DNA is TGTGCCAGCAGTCCTGGACTAGTGGTAGCCAAAAACATTCAGTACTTC. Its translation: CASSPGLVVAKNIQYF.

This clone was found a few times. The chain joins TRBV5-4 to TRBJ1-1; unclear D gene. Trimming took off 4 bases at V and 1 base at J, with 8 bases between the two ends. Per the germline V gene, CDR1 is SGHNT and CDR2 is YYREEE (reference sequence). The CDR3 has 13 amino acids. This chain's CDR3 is CASSGRGNTEAFF. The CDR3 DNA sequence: TGTGCCAGCAGCGGGAGAGGGAACACTGAAGCTTTCTTT.

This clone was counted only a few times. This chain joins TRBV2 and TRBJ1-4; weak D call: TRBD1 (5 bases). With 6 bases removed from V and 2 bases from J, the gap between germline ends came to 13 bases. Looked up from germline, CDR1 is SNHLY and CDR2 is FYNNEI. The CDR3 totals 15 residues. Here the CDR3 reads CASRFGASTNEKLFF. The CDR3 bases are TGTGCCAGCAGGTTTGGGGCGAGCACTAATGAAAAACTGTTTTTT.

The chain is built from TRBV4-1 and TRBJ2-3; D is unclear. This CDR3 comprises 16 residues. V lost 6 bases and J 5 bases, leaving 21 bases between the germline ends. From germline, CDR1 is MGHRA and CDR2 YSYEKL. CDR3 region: CASSITLGPLEDTQYF. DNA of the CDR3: TGCGCCAGCAGTATCACCCTTGGGCCTCTCGAAGATACGCAGTATTTT.

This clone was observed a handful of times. In nucleotides, the CDR3 is TGTGCCAGCAGCTTAGGAGGGCACTACGAGCAGTACTTC. Residues: CASSLGGHYEQYF. The chain couples TRBV7-2 to TRBJ2-7; tentatively, D is TRBD2 (5 bases). Trimming removed 1 base at V and 3 bases at J, with 7 bases between. Germline V gives CDR1 SGHTA, CDR2 FQGNSA. The CDR3 totals 13 residues.

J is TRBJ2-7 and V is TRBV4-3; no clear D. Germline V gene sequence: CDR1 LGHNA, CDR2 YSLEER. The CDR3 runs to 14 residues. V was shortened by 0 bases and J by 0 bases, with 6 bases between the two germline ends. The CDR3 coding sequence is TGCGCCAGCAGCCAAGATCACGGCTCCTACGAGCAGTACTTC. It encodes CASSQDHGSYEQYF.

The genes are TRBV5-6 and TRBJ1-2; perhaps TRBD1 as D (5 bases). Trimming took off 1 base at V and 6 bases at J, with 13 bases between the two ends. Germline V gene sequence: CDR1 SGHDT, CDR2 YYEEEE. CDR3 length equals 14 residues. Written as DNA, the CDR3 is TGTGCCAGCAGCTTGAGGAGGGGTACGGATGGCTACACCTTC. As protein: CASSLRRGTDGYTF.

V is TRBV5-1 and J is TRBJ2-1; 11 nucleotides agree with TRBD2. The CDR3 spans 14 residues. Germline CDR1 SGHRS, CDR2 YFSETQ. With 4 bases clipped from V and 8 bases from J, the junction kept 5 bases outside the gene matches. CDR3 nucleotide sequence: TGCGCCAGCAGCGACACTAGCGGGGGTGATGAGCAGTTCTTC. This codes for CASSDTSGGDEQFF.

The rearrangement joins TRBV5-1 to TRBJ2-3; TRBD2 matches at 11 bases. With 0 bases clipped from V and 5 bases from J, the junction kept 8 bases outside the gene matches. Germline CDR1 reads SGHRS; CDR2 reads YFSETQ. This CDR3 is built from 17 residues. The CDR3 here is CASSLEWSGLAVDTQYF. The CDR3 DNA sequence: TGCGCCAGCAGCTTGGAGTGGTCGGGACTAGCGGTAGATACGCAGTATTTT.

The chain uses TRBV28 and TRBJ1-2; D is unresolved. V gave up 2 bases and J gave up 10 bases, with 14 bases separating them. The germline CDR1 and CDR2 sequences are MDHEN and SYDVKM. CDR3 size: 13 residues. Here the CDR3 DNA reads TGTGCCAGCAGTTTAGCCAGCGCGCTCGCCTACACCTTC. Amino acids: CASSLASALAYTF.

As DNA, the CDR3 is TGTGCCAGTAGAAACCGAAGGGGACTAGCCTACAATGAGCAGTTCTTC. Translation gives CASRNRRGLAYNEQFF. The gene calls are TRBV19 and TRBJ2-1; 8 bases are a match to TRBD2. V shed 6 bases and J 2 bases; nucleotides not matched to a gene: 9. The CDR3 has 16 amino acids. CDR1 and CDR2 (germline): LNHDA, SQIVND (reference sequence).

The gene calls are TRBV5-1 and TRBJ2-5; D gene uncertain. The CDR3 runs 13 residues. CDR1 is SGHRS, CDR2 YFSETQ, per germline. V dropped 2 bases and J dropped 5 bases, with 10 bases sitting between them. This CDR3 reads CASSFDISETQYF. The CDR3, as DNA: TGCGCCAGCAGCTTTGACATCTCGGAGACCCAGTACTTC.

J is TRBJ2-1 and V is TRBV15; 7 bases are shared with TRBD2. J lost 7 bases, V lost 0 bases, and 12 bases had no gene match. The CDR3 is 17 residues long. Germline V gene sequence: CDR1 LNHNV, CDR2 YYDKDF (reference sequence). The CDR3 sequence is CATSREGTGGVGNEQFF. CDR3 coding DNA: TGTGCCACCAGCAGAGAAGGGACGGGAGGAGTGGGGAATGAGCAGTTCTTC.

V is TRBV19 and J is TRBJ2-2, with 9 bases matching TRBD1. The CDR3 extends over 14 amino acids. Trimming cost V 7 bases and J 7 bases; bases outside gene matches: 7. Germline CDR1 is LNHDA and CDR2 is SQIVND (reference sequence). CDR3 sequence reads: CASNAQGADGELFF. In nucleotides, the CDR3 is TGTGCCAGTAACGCACAGGGGGCGGACGGGGAGCTGTTTTTT. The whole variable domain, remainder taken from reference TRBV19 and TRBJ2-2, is DGGITQSPKYLFRKEGQNVTLSCEQNLNHDAMYWYRQDPGQGLRLIYYSQIVNDFQKGDIAEGYSVSREKKESFPLTVTSAQKNPTAFYLCASNAQGADGELFFGEGSRLTVL.

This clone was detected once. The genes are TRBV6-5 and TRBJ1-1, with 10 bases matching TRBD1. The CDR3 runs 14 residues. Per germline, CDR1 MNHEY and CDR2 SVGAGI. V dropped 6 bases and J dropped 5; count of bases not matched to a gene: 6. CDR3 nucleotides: TGTGCCAGCAGCTCCGGGACAGGGGTGACTGAAGCTTTCTTT. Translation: CASSSGTGVTEAFF.

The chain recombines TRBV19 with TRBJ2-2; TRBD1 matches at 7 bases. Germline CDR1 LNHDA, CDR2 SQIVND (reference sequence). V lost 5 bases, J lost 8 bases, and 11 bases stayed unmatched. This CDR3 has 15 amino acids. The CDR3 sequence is CASSPRQGTGGELFF. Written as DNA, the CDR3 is TGTGCCAGTAGTCCGCGACAGGGAACTGGGGGGGAGCTGTTTTTT.

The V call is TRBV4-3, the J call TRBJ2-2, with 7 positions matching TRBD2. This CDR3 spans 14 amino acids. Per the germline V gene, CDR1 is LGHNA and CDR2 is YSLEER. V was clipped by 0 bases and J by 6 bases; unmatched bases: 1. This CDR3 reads CASSQDAGAGELFF. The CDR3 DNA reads TGCGCCAGCAGCCAAGATGCGGGGGCCGGGGAGCTGTTTTTT.

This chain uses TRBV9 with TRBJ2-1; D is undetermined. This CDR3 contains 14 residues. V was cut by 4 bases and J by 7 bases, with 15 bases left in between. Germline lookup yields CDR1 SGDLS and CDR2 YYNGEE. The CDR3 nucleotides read TGTGCCAGCAGCCCAGGCGTGTCCAAGAATGAGCAGTTCTTC. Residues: CASSPGVSKNEQFF. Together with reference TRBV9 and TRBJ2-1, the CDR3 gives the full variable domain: DSGVTQTPKHLITATGQRVTLRCSPRSGDLSVYWYQQSLDQGLQFLIQYYNGEERAKGNILERFSAQQFPDLHSELNLSSLELGDSALYFCASSPGVSKNEQFFGPGTRLTVL.

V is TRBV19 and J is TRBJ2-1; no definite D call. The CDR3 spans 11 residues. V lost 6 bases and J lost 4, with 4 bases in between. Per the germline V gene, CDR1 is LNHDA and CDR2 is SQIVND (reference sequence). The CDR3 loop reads CASSRYNEQFF. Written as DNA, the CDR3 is TGTGCCAGTAGCCGGTACAATGAGCAGTTCTTC.

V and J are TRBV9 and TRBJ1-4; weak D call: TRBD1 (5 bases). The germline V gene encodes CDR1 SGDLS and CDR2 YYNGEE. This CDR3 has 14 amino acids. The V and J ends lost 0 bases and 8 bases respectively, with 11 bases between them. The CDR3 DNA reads TGTGCCAGCAGCGTAGAGGGGCGGGGAGAAAAACTGTTTTTT. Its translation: CASSVEGRGEKLFF.

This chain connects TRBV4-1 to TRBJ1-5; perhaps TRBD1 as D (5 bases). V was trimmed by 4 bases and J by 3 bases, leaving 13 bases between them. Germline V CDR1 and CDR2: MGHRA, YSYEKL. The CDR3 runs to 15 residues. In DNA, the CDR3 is TGCGCCAGCAGCCTATCCGGGGGTGTCAATCAGCCCCAGCATTTT. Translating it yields CASSLSGGVNQPQHF.

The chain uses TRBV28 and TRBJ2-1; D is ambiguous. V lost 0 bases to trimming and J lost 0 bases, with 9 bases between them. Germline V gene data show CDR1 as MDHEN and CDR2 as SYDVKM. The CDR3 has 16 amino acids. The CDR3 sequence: CASSLWSAYSYNEQFF. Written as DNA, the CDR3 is TGTGCCAGCAGTTTATGGAGCGCCTACTCCTACAATGAGCAGTTCTTC. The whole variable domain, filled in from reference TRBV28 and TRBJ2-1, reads DVKVTQSSRYLVKRTGEKVFLECVQDMDHENMFWYRQDPGLGLRLIYFSYDVKMKEKGDIPEGYSVSREKKERFSLILESASTNQTSMYLCASSLWSAYSYNEQFFGPGTRLTVL.

The CDR3 reads CASSWAAEAGRLAGELFF. The CDR3 region has the DNA TGTGCCAGCAGCTGGGCGGCGGAAGCGGGAAGGCTGGCCGGGGAGCTGTTTTTT. J is TRBJ2-2 and V is TRBV11-2; TRBD2 matches at 7 bases. The V gene's germline CDR1 is SGHAT and CDR2 FQNNGV. CDR3 length equals 18 residues. The V segment lost 4 bases and the J segment 6 bases; nucleotides outside the gene matches: 17.

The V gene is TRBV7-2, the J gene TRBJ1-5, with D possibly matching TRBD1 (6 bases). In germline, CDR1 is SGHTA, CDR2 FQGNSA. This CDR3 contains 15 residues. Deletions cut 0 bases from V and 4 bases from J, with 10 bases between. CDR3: CASSLAGQRNQPQHF. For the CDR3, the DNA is TGTGCCAGCAGCTTAGCAGGACAGCGAAATCAGCCCCAGCATTTT.

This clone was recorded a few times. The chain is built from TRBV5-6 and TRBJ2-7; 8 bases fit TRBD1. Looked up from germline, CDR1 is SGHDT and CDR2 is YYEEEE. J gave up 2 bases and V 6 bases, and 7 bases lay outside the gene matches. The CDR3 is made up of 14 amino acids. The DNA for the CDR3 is TGTGCCAGCAACAGGGGGACAGAGACCTACGAGCAGTACTTC. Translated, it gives CASNRGTETYEQYF.

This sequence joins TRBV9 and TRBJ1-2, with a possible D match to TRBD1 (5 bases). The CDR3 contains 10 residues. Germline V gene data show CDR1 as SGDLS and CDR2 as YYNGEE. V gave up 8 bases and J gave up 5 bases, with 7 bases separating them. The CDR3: CASGGYGYTF. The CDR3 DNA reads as TGTGCCAGTGGGGGGTATGGCTACACCTTC. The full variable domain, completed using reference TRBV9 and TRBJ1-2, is DSGVTQTPKHLITATGQRVTLRCSPRSGDLSVYWYQQSLDQGLQFLIQYYNGEERAKGNILERFSAQQFPDLHSELNLSSLELGDSALYFCASGGYGYTFGSGTRLTVV.

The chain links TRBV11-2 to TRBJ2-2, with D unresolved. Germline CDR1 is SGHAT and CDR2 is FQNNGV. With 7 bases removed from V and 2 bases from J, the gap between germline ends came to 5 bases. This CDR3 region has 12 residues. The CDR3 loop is CASTHNTGELFF. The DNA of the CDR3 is TGTGCCAGCACCCATAACACCGGGGAGCTGTTTTTT.

The CDR3 bases are TGTGCCAGCAGAACTTCTAGCGGGGGCCAAGAGACCCAGTACTTC. The encoded protein is CASRTSSGGQETQYF. This chain connects TRBV6-1 to TRBJ2-5, with 10 bases identical to TRBD2. The germline CDR1 and CDR2 sequences are MNHNS and SASEGT. The length of the CDR3 is 15 residues. The V gene end was trimmed by 6 bases and the J gene end by 1 base; junction bases not matched to a gene: 5.

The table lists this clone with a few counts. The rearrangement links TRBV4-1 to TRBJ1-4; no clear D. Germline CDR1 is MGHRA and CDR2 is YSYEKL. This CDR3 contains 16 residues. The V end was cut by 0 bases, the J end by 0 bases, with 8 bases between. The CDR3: CASSQEVTTTNEKLFF. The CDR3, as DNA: TGCGCCAGCAGCCAAGAGGTGACAACAACTAATGAAAAACTGTTTTTT.

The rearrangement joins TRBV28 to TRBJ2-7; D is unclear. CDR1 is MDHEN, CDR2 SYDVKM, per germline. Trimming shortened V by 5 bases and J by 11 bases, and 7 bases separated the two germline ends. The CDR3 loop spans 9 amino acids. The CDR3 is CASSQPEYF. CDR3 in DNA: TGTGCCAGCAGTCAACCAGAGTACTTC.